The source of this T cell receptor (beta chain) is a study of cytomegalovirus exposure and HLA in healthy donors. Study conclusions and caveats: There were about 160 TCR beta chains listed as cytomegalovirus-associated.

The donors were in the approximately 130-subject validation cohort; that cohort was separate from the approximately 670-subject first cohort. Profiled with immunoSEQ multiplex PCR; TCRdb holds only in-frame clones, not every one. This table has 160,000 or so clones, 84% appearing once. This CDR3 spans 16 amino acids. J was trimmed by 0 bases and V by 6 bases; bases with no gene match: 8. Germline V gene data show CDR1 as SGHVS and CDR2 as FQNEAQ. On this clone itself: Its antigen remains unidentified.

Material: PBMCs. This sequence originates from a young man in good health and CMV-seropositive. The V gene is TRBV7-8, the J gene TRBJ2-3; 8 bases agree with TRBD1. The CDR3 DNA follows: TGTGCCAGCAGAGGGACAGGAATGGCTAGCACAGATACGCAGTATTTT. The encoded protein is CASRGTGMASTDTQYF.